This T cell receptor beta chain is from a study of T cells in Graves' hyperthyroidism and ophthalmopathy (dated by TCRdb to between 2018 and 2021). Turning to the overall study: TCR V-J signatures able to tell the groups apart were searched for in a discovery cohort of some 100 patients, of whom around 43 had Graves' ophthalmopathy and around 57 had stable Graves' hyperthyroidism. An independent validation cohort of under 20 hyperthyroidism patients and some 15 patients who later progressed to ophthalmopathy tested prospective prediction of ophthalmopathy. The 100 discovery patients were divided at random into training and test sets in a 7:3 ratio. In addition, the study compared T-cell repertoires in thyroid tissue and in blood from several Graves' hyperthyroidism patients. After sampling, hyperthyroidism patients received methimazole starting at 30 mg daily, and ophthalmopathy patients received high-dose intravenous methylprednisolone. The paper reports TCR Vbeta CDR3 sequencing of roughly 140 peripheral blood samples: 40 or so ophthalmopathy, fewer than 85 hyperthyroidism and some 17 progressor patients.

The paper as a whole reports these results and caveats: In validation, the model predicted progression to ophthalmopathy with 60% to 71% sensitivity and 72% to 85% specificity, a median of around six months before onset. Most expanded thyroid clonotypes (frequency above 0.001) were also detected in blood, a finding suggesting that blood repertoires may reflect thyroid immune responses. Ophthalmopathy was separated from stable hyperthyroidism by a 13 V-J signature model, with 85% to 90% sensitivity and just over 81% specificity obtained in cross-validation and 80%/75% obtained in testing. No statistical method was used to set the sample size in advance, and investigators knew the group allocation.

TCR beta CDR3 regions were amplified from RNA transcripts. For the first round of RT-PCR on the TCR CDR3, the HTBI primer set was used together with the Qiagen OneStep RT-PCR kit. Libraries were constructed in a second round of multiplex PCR, after which size selection and purification were carried out. Sequencing of the libraries was done on an Illumina HiSeq2000 using paired-end 100 bp reads. On the authors' methods: SOAPnuke was used to process the raw data, throwing out any read that contained adapters or uncalled bases, had a mean Phred below 15, or lacked an exact constant-primer or identifier match. COPE v1.2.5 was used to merge the high-quality paired reads, and each unique nucleotide sequence was defined as a clonotype. MiTCR v1.1 was used to align the clonotypes against IMGT TRBV, TRBD and TRBJ reference segments. The analysis included only V-J combinations with a frequency above 0.0001, which together covered more than 98% of the repertoires. The TCS score was defined as F50 (clonal expansion) divided by E x V (chaos), with BLOSUM62-based TCRdist calculated between CDR3 peptides within each V-J. Welch's t-statistics and random forest reduced some 510 V-J features to roughly 13, which were used in a naive Bayes classifier (R e1071). The Morisita-Horn index was used to measure how similar the thyroid and blood repertoires were. Using fastp at Q25 and MiXCR, TCRdb reprocessed the public reads and kept productive beta chains. Entries are consolidated by CDR3 protein sequence, retaining the most common genes and DNA. The V and J calls and clone size are TCRdb's, not the authors'. This sample is represented by hundreds of thousands of distinct CDR3 sequences; roughly 45% of them were singletons. About 7.2% of the sample lies in the top ten.

A word on this clonotype: It has no known antigen specificity. No quality values exist for individual bases; no much larger clone is one base distant.

Patients with uncontrolled infections, other autoimmune diseases, pregnancy or lactation were excluded. Diagnoses were based on clinical symptoms, serum thyroxine and TRAb, thyroid ultrasound and orbital computed tomography. Total RNA was extracted with Trizol reagent, and quality was checked on an Agilent 2100 Bioanalyzer. Trimming at the junction amounts to 0 bases on V and 8 bases on J, and the germline ends lie 11 bases apart. The germline V gene gives CDR1 as SGHRS and CDR2 as YFSETQ. Spanning cysteine to phenylalanine, the CDR3 consists of 13 amino acids. Kept here is only the CDR3 DNA, which spans 39 bases and is read in frame from base 1.

The clonotype comes from an adult man with Graves' disease, either hyperthyroidism or ophthalmopathy (not recorded which). Specimen: peripheral blood or thyroid tissue (not recorded which). This sequence uses TRBV5-1 and TRBJ1-1; no D gene is confidently identified. The nucleotides are TGCGCCAGCAGCTTGGGAGGGCTCGAAGAAGCTTTCTTT. It translates to CASSLGGLEEAFF.